Below, 17 T cell receptor beta chains from the same sample are listed, as sequenced in a study of identical twins. Via MiXCR, TCRdb re-called the 5' RACE reads, giving one row per CDR3 protein. The table shows 1.5 million to 2 million distinct CDR3 sequences, with 25% to 35% occurring only once. Material: cord blood. The origin of the receptors is a newborn girl in good health.

This clonotype has a handful of counts. This rearrangement joins TRBV20-1 to TRBJ2-7; the D is unclear. Germline CDR1 is DFQATT and CDR2 is SNEGSKA (reference sequence). The CDR3 has 13 amino acids. V was clipped by 3 bases and J by 1 base, with 10 bases between them. The CDR3 nucleotides are TGCAGTGCTAGGGCCAGACTTTCCTACGAGCAGTACTTC. Translation gives CSARARLSYEQYF.

The gene calls are TRBV11-1 and TRBJ1-4, with D perhaps matching TRBD1 (5 bases). CDR1 and CDR2 (germline): SGHAT, FQDESV (reference sequence). The CDR3 has 14 amino acids. V dropped 5 bases and J dropped 3 bases, with 10 bases sitting between them. DNA of the CDR3: TGTGCCAGCAGCCGACAGCCCTCTAATGAAAAACTGTTTTTT. This encodes CASSRQPSNEKLFF.

The chain couples TRBV12-3 or TRBV12-4 to TRBJ2-3; D may be TRBD1 or TRBD2 (6 bases each). V lost 4 bases to trimming and J lost 0 bases, with 23 bases between them. The CDR3 totals 19 residues. The CDR3 loop is CASSSYLRGLILSTDTQYF. CDR3 DNA: TGTGCCAGCAGTTCATACCTACGGGGGCTTATCCTAAGCACAGATACGCAGTATTTT.

V usage is TRBV19 and J usage is TRBJ1-1; the match to TRBD1 covers 9 bases. Germline V gene sequence: CDR1 LNHDA, CDR2 SQIVND (reference sequence). The CDR3 runs 13 residues. V shed 4 bases, J shed 6 bases, and the junction held 3 bases outside the gene matches. As DNA, the CDR3 is TGTGCCAGTAGTAGGGACAGGGACGCTGAAGCTTTCTTT. This translates into CASSRDRDAEAFF.

V usage is TRBV20-1 and J usage is TRBJ2-1; 10 bases align to TRBD2. The trim removed 5 bases at V and 2 bases at J, leaving 6 bases unmatched. The germline V gene encodes CDR1 DFQATT and CDR2 SNEGSKA (reference sequence). The CDR3 extends over 15 amino acids. Written as DNA, the CDR3 is TGCAGTGCTCCCCGGACTAGCGGAGCCTACAATGAGCAGTTCTTC. Its protein is CSAPRTSGAYNEQFF.

This clonotype was seen only a few times. The chain has TRBV5-4 and TRBJ2-3; 16 bases are a match to TRBD2. V gave up 4 bases and J gave up 2 bases; unmatched junction bases: 4. CDR1 SGHNT and CDR2 YYREEE come from the germline V gene (reference sequence). The CDR3 consists of 17 residues. The CDR3 protein is CASSAGLAGGPTDTQYF. The CDR3 DNA is TGTGCCAGCAGCGCGGGACTAGCGGGGGGGCCCACAGATACGCAGTATTTT.

The sample holds a few counts of this clonotype. J is TRBJ2-3 and V is TRBV25-1; D may be TRBD1 (6 bases). The CDR3 has 15 amino acids. Trimming removed 6 bases from V and 1 base from J, with 14 bases in between. Looked up from germline, CDR1 is MGHDK and CDR2 is SYGVNS. CDR3 protein: CASRTPGHGTDTQYF. The CDR3 nucleotides read TGTGCCAGCAGGACCCCGGGACACGGCACAGATACGCAGTATTTT.

V and J are TRBV11-1 and TRBJ2-2; D is unclear. The CDR3 runs to 15 residues. Trimming removed 0 bases at V and 3 bases at J, with 8 bases between. Germline V lookup: CDR1 SGHAT, CDR2 FQDESV (reference sequence). CDR3 in DNA: TGTGCCAGCAGCTTAGCGGGGTCATACACCGGGGAGCTGTTTTTT. This gives the protein CASSLAGSYTGELFF.

This clonotype was seen repeatedly, ten times or more. The J gene is TRBJ2-1, the V gene TRBV7-2, with TRBD2 matching over 10 bases. V was pared by 2 bases and J by 9 bases, with 7 bases of the junction left unmatched. CDR3 length equals 15 residues. In germline, CDR1 is SGHTA, CDR2 FQGNSA. The CDR3 region has the DNA TGTGCCAGCAGCTTAACTAGCGGGATATCTGCTGAGCAGTTCTTC. This gives the protein CASSLTSGISAEQFF.

The rearrangement links TRBV10-3 to TRBJ2-7; TRBD2 matches 7 bases. With V trimmed by 11 bases and J by 1 base, 11 bases remained unmatched. The CDR3 extends over 14 amino acids. CDR1 is ENHRY, CDR2 SYGVKD, per germline. The CDR3 DNA follows: TGTGCCTCAACCTCGGCGGGGGTGTCCTACGAGCAGTACTTC. This gives the protein CASTSAGVSYEQYF.

This clonotype was picked up a small number of times. The chain couples TRBV5-1 to TRBJ2-3; D possibly corresponds to TRBD2 (6 bases). V lost 4 bases to trimming and J lost 3 bases, with 12 bases between them. The CDR3 is made up of 14 amino acids. Germline V gene sequence: CDR1 SGHRS, CDR2 YFSETQ. This CDR3 is CASSPSAGTDTQYF. The CDR3 bases are TGCGCCAGCAGCCCGTCCGCGGGAACAGATACGCAGTATTTT.

This clonotype was observed a handful of times. The rearrangement uses TRBV27 and TRBJ1-6; no firm D call. Between the trimmed V and J ends, which lost 3 bases and 6 bases, there was a span of 15 bases. The CDR3 is 16 amino acids. CDR1 MNHEY and CDR2 SMNVEV come from the germline V gene (reference sequence). The CDR3 loop reads CASSFLLAQPNSPLHF. CDR3 sequence (DNA): TGTGCCAGCAGTTTTCTCTTGGCGCAACCTAATTCACCCCTCCACTTT.

CDR3 coding DNA: TGTGCCAGCTTGATCCCCGGCGCCGGGGAGCTGTTTTTT. It codes for CASLIPGAGELFF. The chain has TRBV28 and TRBJ2-2; unclear D gene. The germline V gene has CDR1 MDHEN and CDR2 SYDVKM. This CDR3 is 13 amino acids long. V lost 8 bases, J lost 6 bases, and 13 bases lay in between. Complete variable domain (other parts from reference TRBV28 and TRBJ2-2): DVKVTQSSRYLVKRTGEKVFLECVQDMDHENMFWYRQDPGLGLRLIYFSYDVKMKEKGDIPEGYSVSREKKERFSLILESASTNQTSMYLCASLIPGAGELFFGEGSRLTVL.

The genes are TRBV20-1 and TRBJ2-1, with D unclear. The CDR3 sequence is 13 residues long. Germline CDR1 is DFQATT and CDR2 is SNEGSKA (reference sequence). V lost 6 bases and J lost 0, with 9 bases in between. CDR3 amino acids: CSARANSYNEQFF. The CDR3 DNA is TGCAGTGCCCGGGCTAACTCCTACAATGAGCAGTTCTTC.

The chain has TRBV27 and TRBJ2-1; the match to TRBD2 covers 12 bases. This CDR3 comprises 13 residues. Trimming removed 7 bases from V and 7 bases from J; junction bases left unmatched: 2. The germline gives CDR1 MNHEY, CDR2 SMNVEV (reference sequence). The chain's CDR3 is CASKTSGGNEQFF. The DNA for the CDR3 is TGTGCCAGCAAAACTAGCGGGGGGAATGAGCAGTTCTTC.

This clonotype was observed a handful of times. This chain joins TRBV27 and TRBJ2-1; TRBD2 is a possible D gene (6 bases). The V gene's germline CDR1 is MNHEY and CDR2 SMNVEV (reference sequence). The CDR3 runs 16 residues. V lost 1 base to trimming and J lost 6 bases, with 16 bases between them. CDR3 amino acids: CASSLWGSGTPNEQFF. CDR3 sequence (DNA): TGTGCCAGCAGTTTATGGGGATCCGGGACTCCCAATGAGCAGTTCTTC.

V usage is TRBV12-3 or TRBV12-4 and J usage is TRBJ2-4, with 7 bases fitting TRBD1. The better agreement between TRBJ2-5 and the DNA end casts doubt on the J call. The CDR3 sequence is 12 residues long. The CDR3 nucleotides are TGTGCCAGCAGTGGGACAGTGGAGACCCAGTACTTC. This codes for CASSGTVETQYF.